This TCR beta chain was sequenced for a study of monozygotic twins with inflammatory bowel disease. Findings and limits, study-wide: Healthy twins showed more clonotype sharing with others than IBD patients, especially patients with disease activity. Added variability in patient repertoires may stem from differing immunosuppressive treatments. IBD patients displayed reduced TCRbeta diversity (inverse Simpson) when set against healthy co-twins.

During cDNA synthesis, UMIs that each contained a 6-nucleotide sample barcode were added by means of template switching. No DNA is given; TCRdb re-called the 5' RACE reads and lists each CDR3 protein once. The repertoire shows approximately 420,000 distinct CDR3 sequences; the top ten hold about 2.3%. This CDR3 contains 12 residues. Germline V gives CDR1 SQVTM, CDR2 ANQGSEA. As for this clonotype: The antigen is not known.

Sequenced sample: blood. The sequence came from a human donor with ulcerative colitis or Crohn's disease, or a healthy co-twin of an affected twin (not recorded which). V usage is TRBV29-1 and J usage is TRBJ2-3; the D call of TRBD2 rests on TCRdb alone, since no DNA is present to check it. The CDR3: CSVVGTTDTQYF.